The clone carrying this T cell receptor beta chain has a handful of counts. Its specificity is unknown. These data originate in a study of spatial heterogeneity in lung cancer. Study-level background: There were, on average, more than 8.5 raw-read appearances for each unique TCR and UMI combination. Findings of the study overall: Of the expanded TCRs, ubiquitous and regional counts tracked the counts of ubiquitous and regional nonsynonymous mutations, respectively. Counts of expanded intratumoral alpha and beta TCRs tracked tumor mutation counts.

TCRdb re-called the 5' RACE reads with MiXCR, one entry per CDR3 protein. The data contain about 9,600 distinct CDR3 sequences, approximately 8.3% of them singletons. The germline V gene encodes CDR1 WSHSY and CDR2 SAAADI. Trimming stripped 4 bases from V and 4 bases from J, with 8 bases between. The CDR3 is made up of 13 amino acids. The time point here: sample taken at primary tumor resection. The sequence came from a female donor with early-stage non-small cell lung cancer. Sequenced material: lung tumor tissue, taken at surgery. This chain uses TRBV10-2 with TRBJ1-5; no definite D call. CDR3 residues: CASSVTGNQPQHF. In DNA, the CDR3 is TGCGCCAGCAGTGTAACGGGGAATCAGCCCCAGCATTTT.